This is a list of T cell receptor beta chains from one sample in a study of early T cells in non-severe SARS-CoV-2 infection. From the 5' RACE reads, TCRdb called clonotypes with MiXCR, one entry per CDR3 protein. The data show some 80,000 distinct CDR3 sequences, about an eighth seen once. Material: whole blood. These receptors were obtained from an adult who was a healthcare worker with PCR-confirmed SARS-CoV-2 infection or an uninfected control (not recorded which). Both conserved end residues are part of each CDR3. The D gene is left open where the match is weak. Some rows mark clone size as missing; the rest say once, few, many or name a class of expanded clone.

few	TRBV7-2	TRBJ2-7	TRBD2	TGTGCCAGCAGCGCTAGCGGGGTCCTCTCCTACGAGCAGTACTTC	CASSASGVLSYEQYF
many	TRBV13	TRBJ2-3	NA	TGTGCCAGCAGCTTAATCGGGGGCACAGATACGCAGTATTTT	CASSLIGGTDTQYF
few	TRBV7-3	TRBJ2-2	TRBD1	TGTGCCAGCAGCCCCGGGACAGCGAACACCGGGGAGCTGTTTTTT	CASSPGTANTGELFF
few	TRBV30	TRBJ1-4	NA	TGTGCCTGGAGTCGAGGACGTTCGGAAAAACTGTTTTTT	CAWSRGRSEKLFF
NA	TRBV7-2	TRBJ2-7	NA	TGTGCCAGCAGCTTGGGGCCTCCGGACAGATCCTACGAGCAGTACTTC	CASSLGPPDRSYEQYF
NA	TRBV7-9	TRBJ2-7	TRBD2	TGTGCCAGCAGCCGGGACTACAGCGAGCAGTACTTC	CASSRDYSEQYF
NA	TRBV7-9	TRBJ2-2	NA	TGTGCCAGCAGCTTAGATGACAGAACCACCGGGGAGCTGTTTTTT	CASSLDDRTTGELFF
NA	TRBV24-1	TRBJ2-1	NA	TGTGCCACCAGTGATCCGTCACCGGGACGTAACAATGAGCAGTTCTTC	CATSDPSPGRNNEQFF
few	TRBV5-5	TRBJ2-4	NA	TGTGCCAGCAGCTTCGGGGGTTCCCCAAACATTCAGTACTTC	CASSFGGSPNIQYF
NA	TRBV12-3/TRBV12-4	TRBJ1-1	TRBD1	TGTGCCAGCAGTTTAGAGCGCCAGGGGGTGACTGAAGCTTTCTTT	CASSLERQGVTEAFF
many	TRBV30	TRBJ1-3	NA	TGTGCCTGGAGTTCATGGGACTCTGGAAACACCATATATTTT	CAWSSWDSGNTIYF
few	TRBV9	TRBJ1-1	NA	TGTGCCAGCAGCGTAGCTTCGAGTACTGAAGCTTTCTTT	CASSVASSTEAFF
NA	TRBV5-1	TRBJ1-4	NA	TGCGCCAGCAGCTTCCAAAACAGAAATGAAAAACTGTTTTTT	CASSFQNRNEKLFF
many	TRBV19	TRBJ1-5	NA	TGTGCCAGTGCCGACATTGGCAATCAGCCCCAGCATTTT	CASADIGNQPQHF
few	TRBV9	TRBJ1-5	NA	TGTGCCAGCAGCGACAGGGAGGGTCAGCCCCAGCATTTT	CASSDREGQPQHF
many	TRBV7-8	TRBJ2-2	NA	TGTGCCAGCAGCTTAGGGGGATCCGGGGAGCTGTTTTTT	CASSLGGSGELFF
many	TRBV10-3	TRBJ1-6	NA	TGTGCCATCAGTGACGGGGGAACTAATTCACCCCTCCACTTT	CAISDGGTNSPLHF
NA	TRBV20-1	TRBJ2-5	NA	TGCAGTGCTAGTGACACAGGGATTCGACAGACCCAGTACTTC	CSASDTGIRQTQYF
NA	TRBV3-1	TRBJ2-1	NA	TGTGCCAGCAGCCAAGATGGGGGGAGAAGCTCCTACAATGAGCAGTTCTTC	CASSQDGGRSSYNEQFF
many	TRBV18	TRBJ2-5	NA	TGTGCCAGCTCACTGCAGAAAGGGGAGCAAGAGACCCAGTACTTC	CASSLQKGEQETQYF
NA	TRBV11-2	TRBJ2-3	NA	TGTGCCAGCAGCCTCCGACCGAGTAGCACAGATACGCAGTATTTT	CASSLRPSSTDTQYF
medium-sized	TRBV12-3/TRBV12-4	TRBJ2-5	NA	TGTGCCAGCAGCTTAGGAGAGACCCAGTACTTC	CASSLGETQYF
many	TRBV7-6	TRBJ2-1	NA	TGTGCCAGCAGCTTAGCAGGGACGGGAGCAAGAAATGAGCAGTTCTTC	CASSLAGTGARNEQFF
few	TRBV6-6	TRBJ1-3	NA	TGTGCCAGCAGTGCTGGAAACACCATATATTTT	CASSAGNTIYF
NA	TRBV6-1	TRBJ2-3	NA	TGTGCCAGCAGTTCACCACTCACAGATACGCAGTATTTT	CASSSPLTDTQYF
many	TRBV5-5	TRBJ1-1	TRBD1	TGTGCCAGCAGCTTTCGACAGGGAACGGCTTTCTTT	CASSFRQGTAFF
few	TRBV21-1	TRBJ1-1	NA	TGTGCCAGCAGCACCGCCAGGGGAGCTTTCTTT	CASSTARGAFF
many	TRBV5-6	TRBJ2-3	NA	TGTGCCAGCAGCTGGAGGAGAGATACGCAGTATTTT	CASSWRRDTQYF
many	TRBV15	TRBJ2-2	NA	TGTGCCACCAGCAGAGGGGGCATCCAGAACACCGGGGAGCTGTTTTTT	CATSRGGIQNTGELFF
NA	TRBV3-1	TRBJ2-1	NA	TGTGCCAGCAGCCCCCGGAGAAATGAGCAGTTCTTC	CASSPRRNEQFF
many	TRBV3-1	TRBJ1-6	NA	TGTGCCAGCAGCCTTTCCCGTTCAAATTCACCCCTCCACTTT	CASSLSRSNSPLHF
many	TRBV29-1	TRBJ2-2	NA	TGCAGCGCCAGATTGGACAGAGACACCGGGGAGCTGTTTTTT	CSARLDRDTGELFF
many	TRBV13	TRBJ2-5	TRBD1	TGTGCCAGCAGCGCCCAGCACAGGGGGATTCTAAAGACCCAGTACTTC	CASSAQHRGILKTQYF
many	TRBV12-5	TRBJ2-1	NA	TGTGCTAGTGGTTTGGTTCCGAATCAATACAATGAGCAGTTCTTC	CASGLVPNQYNEQFF
NA	TRBV7-8	TRBJ2-3	NA	TGTGCCAGCAGCTTAGTGCTAGCAAGGAGGGCAGATACGCAGTATTTT	CASSLVLARRADTQYF
few	TRBV27	TRBJ2-1	TRBD1	TGTGCCAGCACCACCCCCACGGCCGACAGGGTTTGGTTCTTC	CASTTPTADRVWFF
many	TRBV10-2	TRBJ2-5	TRBD2	TGCGCCAGCAGTGCAACTAGCGGGGGGACAGAGACCCAGTACTTC	CASSATSGGTETQYF
many	TRBV20-1	TRBJ1-1	TRBD1	TGCAGTGCTGGGGTGAGGGGGCTCAAACCGAACACTGAAGCTTTCTTT	CSAGVRGLKPNTEAFF
once	TRBV7-2	TRBJ2-2	NA	TGTGCCAGCAGTCCCGGACAGCACACCGGGGAGCTTTTTTTT	CASSPGQHTGELFF